The rows below give T cell receptor beta chains drawn from one sample of a study of OX40 agonist ivuxolimab in advanced cancers. Some clones are missing from TCRdb's copy, which holds only in-frame ones; the method was immunoSEQ multiplex PCR. This sample yields tens of thousands of clones, of which 80% to 90% are seen a single time; 1.5% to 2% belongs to the top ten. This specimen consisted of CD4+ or CD8+ T cells sorted from blood, obtained in a trial of the OX40 agonist ivuxolimab. The receptors were sampled from an adult with an advanced solid tumor such as melanoma, head and neck, liver or kidney cancer. Both conserved end residues are part of each CDR3. D genes are given only for firm matches. Clone size is shown for a subset of rows, as once, few, many or a class of expanded clone.

V,D,size,J,CDR3,DNA
TRBV13,TRBD1,.,TRBJ2-1,CASTYLTGGNEQFF,TGTGCCAGCACCTACTTGACAGGGGGCAATGAGCAGTTCTTC
TRBV6-1,.,.,TRBJ2-7,CASSRGGVSSYEQYF,TGTGCCAGCAGCAGGGGGGGGGTCAGCTCCTACGAGCAGTACTTC
TRBV7-2,TRBD1,.,TRBJ2-3,CASSQGAHTDTQYF,TGTGCCAGCAGCCAGGGGGCCCACACAGATACGCAGTATTTT
TRBV6-5,TRBD1,.,TRBJ1-2,CATGKGASYGYTF,TGTGCCACCGGGAAGGGGGCTTCCTATGGCTACACCTTC
TRBV19,.,.,TRBJ2-6,CASNGGGKVSSGANVLTF,TGTGCCAGTAACGGAGGTGGGAAGGTTAGTTCTGGGGCCAACGTCCTGACTTTC
TRBV6-1,.,.,TRBJ1-4,CASRTLTTRGEKLFF,TGTGCCAGCAGGACTCTTACGACCCGGGGGGAAAAACTGTTTTTT
TRBV5-6,TRBD1,.,TRBJ2-5,CASSSLGQGFTQYF,TGTGCCAGCAGCAGCCTCGGACAGGGGTTTACCCAGTACTTC
TRBV13,.,.,TRBJ1-1,CASSLGRENTEAFF,TGTGCCAGCAGCTTGGGACGGGAGAACACTGAAGCTTTCTTT
TRBV27,.,.,TRBJ2-2,CASTLTNTGELFF,TGTGCCAGCACCCTAACGAACACCGGGGAGCTGTTTTTT
TRBV10-1,.,.,TRBJ2-5,CASSESWDEETQYF,TGCGCCAGCAGTGAGTCCTGGGACGAAGAGACCCAGTACTTC
TRBV18,.,.,TRBJ1-6,CASSPDLMWSPLHF,TGTGCCAGCTCACCCGACCTGATGTGGTCACCCCTCCACTTT
TRBV28,TRBD1,.,TRBJ1-3,CASSFTGAGNTIYF,TGTGCCAGCAGTTTTACAGGGGCAGGAAACACCATATATTTT
TRBV5-1,.,few,TRBJ1-6,CASSPDGAANSPLHF,TGCGCCAGCAGCCCGGACGGGGCAGCTAATTCACCCCTCCACTTT
TRBV9,.,.,TRBJ2-5,CASSSYQDLPRETQYF,TGTGCCAGCAGCTCTTATCAGGATCTACCCCGAGAGACCCAGTACTTC
TRBV6-4,TRBD2,.,TRBJ2-3,CASIADERGYTDTQYF,TGTGCCAGCATTGCGGATGAGCGGGGTTACACAGATACGCAGTATTTT
TRBV7-6,.,.,TRBJ2-5,CASSLAPSQETQYF,TGTGCCAGCAGCTTAGCGCCAAGCCAAGAGACCCAGTACTTC
TRBV5-4,TRBD1,.,TRBJ1-6,CASSRAGTENSPLHF,TGTGCCAGCAGCCGCGCCGGGACAGAGAATTCACCCCTCCACTTT
TRBV4-1,.,few,TRBJ2-1,CASSQGRQFF,TGCGCCAGCAGCCAAGGACGTCAGTTCTTC